At least ten counts were recorded for the clone carrying this TCR beta chain. Its specificity is unknown. The V and J ends lost 0 bases and 7 bases respectively, with 10 bases between them. CDR1 is SGHTA, CDR2 FQGNSA, per germline. The CDR3 spans 14 residues. Authors' data handling: The study built a papillary thyroid cancer distant-metastasis classifier from CDR3 differences across clinicopathological groups. TCRdb called clones again from the PCR reads with MiXCR. V and J calls and clone size were set by TCRdb, not the authors. The profile shows 30,000 to 40,000 clones, about a fifth of them singletons. The sample belongs to a study of metastatic and nonmetastatic thyroid tumors. About the study: Comparative analysis of repertoires was undertaken across blood and tumor or nodule tissue obtained from malignant and benign thyroid patients. The study, taken as a whole, reports: Relative to benign nodules, malignant thyroid tumors were reportedly characterized by significantly elevated TCR beta diversity in blood and tumor.

There were no patients who had received any treatment before thyroid surgery. The source material was tumor tissue. The source of this sequence is a male donor with papillary thyroid cancer or a benign thyroid nodule (not recorded which). Some clones in this sample may be carry-over from other donors' samples. The rearrangement uses TRBV7-2 and TRBJ2-1, with unresolved D. The CDR3 sequence is CASSLAAFSNEQFF. In DNA, the CDR3 is TGTGCCAGCAGCTTAGCGGCCTTTAGTAATGAGCAGTTCTTC.